Below, 27 T cell receptor beta chains from the same sample are listed, as sequenced in a study of radiotherapy plus CTLA-4 blockade in lung cancer. The method was immunoSEQ multiplex PCR; TCRdb's version includes in-frame clones alone and lacks a portion of them. Found here are around 43,000 clones, 60% to 80% of them singletons; the top ten hold just over 9.5%. The sample in question was peripheral blood, obtained from a patient treated with radiotherapy plus ipilimumab. All receptors derive from a human donor with non-small cell lung cancer who had stable disease on radiotherapy plus ipilimumab.

This chain uses TRBV10-1 with TRBJ2-2; tentative D call: TRBD2 (6 bases). This CDR3 comprises 13 residues. V was cut by 6 bases and J by 8 bases, with 13 bases left in between. Germline-derived CDR1 and CDR2 are WNHNN and SYGVQD (reference sequence). The CDR3 DNA follows: TGCGCCAGCAGCCGAGGGACTCCGGGGGAGCTGTTTTTT. Translation gives CASSRGTPGELFF.

The V call is TRBV11-2, the J call TRBJ2-3; D is perhaps TRBD1 (5 bases). The CDR3 has 18 amino acids. From germline, CDR1 is SGHAT and CDR2 FQNNGV. Trimming shortened V by 3 bases and J by 4 bases, and 23 bases separated the two germline ends. CDR3 protein: CASSFRRGPLSTADTQYF. CDR3 in DNA: TGTGCCAGCAGCTTCCGTAGGGGTCCTTTAAGTACTGCAGATACGCAGTATTTT. Combining the CDR3 with reference TRBV11-2 and TRBJ2-3 gives the whole variable domain EAGVAQSPRYKIIEKRQSVAFWCNPISGHATLYWYQQILGQGPKLLIQFQNNGVVDDSQLPKDRFSAERLKGVDSTLKIQPAKLEDSAVYLCASSFRRGPLSTADTQYFGPGTRLTVL.

This clone was counted a few times. The gene calls are TRBV5-1 and TRBJ2-2, with D possibly being TRBD1 (6 bases). Germline V gives CDR1 SGHRS, CDR2 YFSETQ. Trimming removed 3 bases at V and 3 bases at J, with 12 bases between. This CDR3 contains 15 residues. The CDR3 region has the DNA TGCGCCAGCAGCTCTATGACAGGAGACACCGGGGAGCTGTTTTTT. Protein product: CASSSMTGDTGELFF.

The chain is built from TRBV11-2 and TRBJ1-4; 8 nucleotides line up with TRBD1. The V gene's germline CDR1 is SGHAT and CDR2 FQNNGV. V gave up 5 bases and J gave up 6 bases; unmatched junction bases: 11. This CDR3 is built from 16 residues. This CDR3 reads CASSPRDRSWDEKLFF. In DNA form, the CDR3 reads TGTGCCAGCAGCCCCCGGGACAGGAGTTGGGATGAAAAACTGTTTTTT.

This chain joins TRBV27 and TRBJ2-7; possible D gene TRBD1, 5 bases. CDR1 and CDR2 (germline): MNHEY, SMNVEV (reference sequence). V lost 2 bases, J lost 4 bases, and 12 bases lay in between. This CDR3 spans 14 amino acids. As DNA, the CDR3 is TGTGCCAGCAGTTTACGGGCCAGGGATTACGAGCAGTACTTC. Its protein product is CASSLRARDYEQYF.

The chain has TRBV2 and TRBJ2-7; no clear D. CDR3 length: 11 residues. CDR1 SNHLY and CDR2 FYNNEI come from the germline V gene. The ends were cut back, 2 bases at V and 5 bases at J, with 4 bases in the middle. CDR3 residues: CASSERNEQYF. CDR3 DNA sequence: TGTGCCAGCAGTGAACGTAACGAGCAGTACTTC.

CDR3 protein: CATSRAGQGADGYTF. CDR3 DNA sequence: TGTGCCACCAGCAGAGCGGGACAGGGGGCAGATGGCTACACCTTC. The chain carries TRBV15 and TRBJ1-2, with TRBD1 matching 12 bases. The germline V gene has CDR1 LNHNV and CDR2 YYDKDF (reference sequence). V shed 1 base, J shed 6 bases, and the junction held 3 bases outside the gene matches. The CDR3 has 15 amino acids.

This chain connects TRBV18 to TRBJ2-5; 7 nucleotides agree with TRBD1. Trimming cost V 4 bases and J 3 bases; bases outside gene matches: 5. The CDR3 totals 14 residues. The germline V gene encodes CDR1 KGHSH and CDR2 LQKENI. CDR3 sequence: CASSLRTGEETQYF. The CDR3 DNA reads as TGTGCCAGCTCACTTCGGACAGGTGAAGAGACCCAGTACTTC.

The J gene is TRBJ2-3, the V gene TRBV30; D unresolved. This CDR3 has 12 amino acids. Deletions cut 6 bases from V and 0 bases from J, with 7 bases between. From germline, CDR1 is GTSNPN and CDR2 SVGIG (reference sequence). In DNA, the CDR3 is TGTGCCTGCCGGTCTAGCACAGATACGCAGTATTTT. Translated, it gives CACRSSTDTQYF.

The J gene is TRBJ1-5, the V gene TRBV7-9; a weak D match, TRBD1 (6 bases). CDR3 length: 16 amino acids. Germline CDR1 and CDR2: SEHNR and FQNEAQ (reference sequence). The germline V and J ends were trimmed by 4 bases and 4 bases, with 17 bases remaining between them. This chain's CDR3 is CASSSEGGSGNQPQHF. In DNA form, the CDR3 reads TGTGCCAGCAGCTCCGAAGGGGGTTCGGGAAATCAGCCCCAGCATTTT.

The chain joins TRBV5-4 to TRBJ2-2; 8 bases line up with TRBD1. Germline CDR1 reads SGHNT; CDR2 reads YYREEE (reference sequence). Germline trimming cut 3 bases from V and 6 bases from J; bases unmatched to any gene: 4. The CDR3 extends over 14 amino acids. The CDR3: CASSSTGVAGELFF. CDR3 DNA: TGTGCCAGCAGCTCGACAGGGGTGGCCGGGGAGCTGTTTTTT. Combining the CDR3 with reference TRBV5-4 and TRBJ2-2 gives the whole variable domain ETGVTQSPTHLIKTRGQQVTLRCSSQSGHNTVSWYQQALGQGPQFIFQYYREEENGRGNFPPRFSGLQFPNYSSELNVNALELDDSALYLCASSSTGVAGELFFGEGSRLTVL.

The chain recombines TRBV6-5 with TRBJ1-6; D is perhaps TRBD1 (6 bases). Trimming removed 2 bases from V and 10 bases from J, with 18 bases in between. Germline lookup yields CDR1 MNHEY and CDR2 SVGAGI. This CDR3 contains 16 residues. Here the CDR3 reads CASSYQTAGVVSPLHF. The CDR3 nucleotides read TGTGCCAGCAGTTACCAGACCGCAGGGGTTGTGTCACCCCTCCACTTT.

This clone turned up a few times. The chain employs TRBV6-1 and TRBJ1-1, with TRBD1 identical over 8 bases. Germline V CDR1 and CDR2: MNHNS, SASEGT. This CDR3 has 15 residues. V lost 10 bases, J lost 3 bases, and 13 bases stayed unmatched. The CDR3 protein is CATKRQGMSDTEAFF. The CDR3 DNA is TGTGCCACCAAGAGACAGGGGATGTCCGACACTGAAGCTTTCTTT.

V and J are TRBV7-2 and TRBJ1-2; 7 positions match TRBD1. V shed 5 bases, J shed 6 bases, and the junction held 12 bases outside the gene matches. The CDR3 consists of 15 residues. Germline V lookup: CDR1 SGHTA, CDR2 FQGNSA. CDR3 bases: TGTGCCAGCAGCCAATACAGACGAGGACAGGATGGCTACACCTTC. Protein: CASSQYRRGQDGYTF.

This clone was seen more than once but under ten times. V and J are TRBV19 and TRBJ2-7, with TRBD1 identical over 7 bases. Germline CDR1 LNHDA, CDR2 SQIVND (reference sequence). Trimming at V came to 10 bases and at J to 0 bases, leaving 9 bases not matched to a gene. The CDR3 contains 14 residues. The CDR3 bases are TGTGCCACTAGACAGGGTGGTAGCTCCTACGAGCAGTACTTC. It specifies CATRQGGSSYEQYF.

This clone showed up just once. The chain's CDR3 is CASSHRLAGEETQYF. As DNA, the CDR3 is TGTGCCAGCAGCCACAGACTAGCGGGGGAAGAGACCCAGTACTTC. The V gene is TRBV2, the J gene TRBJ2-5, with 12 bases identical to TRBD2. J gave up 3 bases and V 6 bases, and 5 bases lay outside the gene matches. The CDR3 length is 15 residues. Germline CDR1 reads SNHLY; CDR2 reads FYNNEI.

V gene TRBV5-1 combines with J gene TRBJ1-3, with a possible D match to TRBD1 (6 bases). Germline V CDR1 and CDR2: SGHRS, YFSETQ. The germline V and J ends were trimmed by 0 bases and 6 bases, with 13 bases remaining between them. The CDR3 consists of 15 residues. The CDR3 nucleotides read TGCGCCAGCAGCTTGGCCCCAGGGGTGGAAAACACCATATATTTT. Protein product: CASSLAPGVENTIYF.

V usage is TRBV5-6 and J usage is TRBJ1-3; perhaps TRBD1 as D (5 bases). CDR1 and CDR2 (germline): SGHDT, YYEEEE. This CDR3 region has 16 residues. V lost 0 bases, J lost 0 bases, and 10 bases lay in between. The CDR3, as DNA: TGTGCCAGCAGCTTGGGAGCAGGGTACTCTGGAAACACCATATATTTT. Its protein is CASSLGAGYSGNTIYF.

This chain joins TRBV6-6 and TRBJ1-6; a possible D gene is TRBD1 (5 bases). V dropped 5 bases and J dropped 5 bases, with 10 bases sitting between them. From germline, CDR1 is MNHNY and CDR2 SVGAGI (reference sequence). This CDR3 is built from 14 residues. The CDR3 DNA reads TGTGCCAGCAGTCCTGGGGGGGATAATTCACCCCTCCACTTT. This gives the protein CASSPGGDNSPLHF.

This clone appeared a few times. The chain recombines TRBV5-4 with TRBJ2-3, with D perhaps TRBD2 (5 bases). The CDR3 is made up of 16 amino acids. Germline CDR1 reads SGHNT; CDR2 reads YYREEE (reference sequence). The V end was cut by 2 bases, the J end by 2 bases, with 15 bases between. CDR3 coding DNA: TGTGCCAGCAGCTTAGGCCCCCAGCGGATCACAGATACGCAGTATTTT. Its protein product is CASSLGPQRITDTQYF.

The rearrangement links TRBV7-9 to TRBJ1-2; D is ambiguous. The V end was cut by 5 bases, the J end by 4 bases, with 11 bases between. The germline V gene has CDR1 SEHNR and CDR2 FQNEAQ (reference sequence). The CDR3 is 13 amino acids. CDR3 amino acids: CASSPGSLYGYTF. CDR3 bases: TGTGCCAGCAGCCCCGGGTCGCTCTATGGCTACACCTTC.

The chain combines TRBV5-1 with TRBJ1-6, with a weak D call TRBD1 (6 bases). The CDR3 is made up of 14 amino acids. Germline V gives CDR1 SGHRS, CDR2 YFSETQ. V was pared by 1 base and J by 8 bases, with 10 bases between. CDR3 protein: CASSLTGSDSPLHF. The CDR3 DNA sequence: TGCGCCAGCAGCTTGACAGGGTCGGATTCACCCCTCCACTTT. Drawing the rest from reference TRBV5-1 and TRBJ1-6, the complete variable domain is KAGVTQTPRYLIKTRGQQVTLSCSPISGHRSVSWYQQTPGQGLQFLFEYFSETQRNKGNFPGRFSGRQFSNSRSEMNVSTLELGDSALYLCASSLTGSDSPLHFGNGTRLTVT.

V usage is TRBV6-1 and J usage is TRBJ1-2; 7 nucleotides match TRBD1. This CDR3 has 15 residues. Germline V gives CDR1 MNHNS, CDR2 SASEGT. V was clipped by 3 bases and J by 7 bases; unmatched bases: 11. The CDR3 protein is CASSESWQGVSGYTF. The DNA for the CDR3 is TGTGCCAGCAGTGAGTCTTGGCAGGGGGTTAGTGGCTACACCTTC.

This clone was observed a handful of times. The junction and the germline gene differ at one end; a read error may be behind it. The chain couples TRBV7-6 to TRBJ2-2; D might be TRBD1 (5 bases). The CDR3 runs to 15 residues. The germline gives CDR1 SGHVS, CDR2 FNYEAQ. The CDR3 here is CASSLAGAKTGELFF. CDR3 bases: TGTGCCAGCAGCTTAGCAGGGGCGAAGACCGGGGAGCTGTTTTTT.

The V gene is TRBV9, the J gene TRBJ2-2; TRBD1 is a possible D gene (6 bases). V gave up 3 bases and J gave up 10 bases, with 22 bases separating them. CDR1 is SGDLS and CDR2 is YYNGEE in the germline V gene. This CDR3 comprises 16 residues. CDR3 amino acids: CASSARPGTTRAELFF. The DNA of the CDR3 is TGTGCCAGCAGCGCTCGACCCGGGACAACACGAGCGGAGCTGTTTTTT.

V usage is TRBV5-1 and J usage is TRBJ1-4; TRBD1 matches 8 bases. Germline CDR1 and CDR2: SGHRS and YFSETQ. V shed 0 bases and J 5 bases; nucleotides not matched to a gene: 3. The CDR3 is made up of 15 amino acids. The DNA of the CDR3 is TGCGCCAGCAGCTTGGAATACAGGGGGAATGAAAAACTGTTTTTT. Its translation is CASSLEYRGNEKLFF.

V usage is TRBV11-2 and J usage is TRBJ1-2; D may be TRBD1 (6 bases). The CDR3 contains 14 residues. V lost 3 bases and J 4 bases, leaving 12 bases between the germline ends. The germline V gene has CDR1 SGHAT and CDR2 FQNNGV. This CDR3 reads CASSLEDSVYGYTF. Here the CDR3 DNA reads TGTGCCAGCAGCTTGGAGGACAGCGTCTATGGCTACACCTTC.